This TCR beta chain was retrieved from a study of T cell repertoires in cytomegalovirus infection. Looking at the study overall: The authors used CMV epitopes that were HLA-C-restricted (recently identified) and HLA-B-restricted (well studied). It was the public TCR beta signatures that indicated both CMV infection and matching HLA type. Findings and limits, study-wide: CMV-specific TCR beta clonotypes restricted by HLA-C were the ones dominating the ex vivo response.

TCRdb redid the calling of the reads with MiXCR, one entry per CDR3 protein. The sample includes some 350,000 distinct CDR3 sequences, roughly 28% seen only once; the top ten take around 20%. This clonotype has only a few counts. Its antigen is unknown. Germline V lookup: CDR1 SEHNR, CDR2 FQNEAQ (reference sequence). The V and J ends lost 5 bases and 8 bases respectively, with 12 bases between them. The CDR3 extends over 12 amino acids. The input for sequencing was cultured PBMCs, taken from culture after CMV antigen stimulation. This rearrangement joins TRBV7-9 to TRBJ1-2; unclear D gene. This TCR derives from a human donor in good health (CMV status not recorded). Some clones in this sample may be carry-over from other donors' samples. In DNA form, the CDR3 reads TGTGCCAGCAGCCCAAGTGGTCCAGGCTACACCTTC. This codes for CASSPSGPGYTF. The full variable domain, completed using reference TRBV7-9 and TRBJ1-2, is DTGVSQNPRHKITKRGQNVTFRCDPISEHNRLYWYRQTLGQGPEFLTYFQNEAQLEKSRLLSDRFSAERPKGSFSTLEIQRTEQGDSAMYLCASSPSGPGYTFGSGTRLTVV.